Sequencing of this T cell receptor (beta chain) was carried out in a study of low-dose radiotherapy and immunotherapy resistance in tumors (dated 2022 in TCRdb). A note on the overall study: In Cohort 1, each fraction delivered 0.5 Gy every 2 weeks, and the prescribed total PTV dose was 6.5 Gy. Patients in Cohort 2 were given 1 Gy per fraction every two weeks, for a total of 13 Gy across 26 weeks. Patients were given nivolumab as a 240 mg flat dose every two weeks and ipilimumab at 1 mg/kg every six weeks, with both drugs delivered intravenously. Intravenous cyclophosphamide at 200 mg/m2 was administered every two weeks, one day ahead of each radiation and immunotherapy administration. Starting on cycle 1 day 1, patients took 300 mg of aspirin by mouth once daily for four cycles. Trial participants were not randomized into treatment groups. Eight patients were included in the translational analysis, namely three from the first dose cohort plus the first five from the second dose cohort.

Relative to germline, V is 3 bases shorter and J is 4 bases shorter, with 9 bases between their ends. From a lookup of the germline V gene (reference sequence), CDR1 and CDR2 are GTSNPN and SVGIG. The CDR3 has 13 amino acids, counting the end cysteine and phenylalanine. CDR3 DNA is the only sequence kept; it has 39 bases, read in frame from the first base. Reads for this sample came from an Illumina HiSeq 2500. First-strand cDNA was synthesized using Superscript III and a set of TRAV- and TRBV-specific primers, so that both TCRalpha and TCRbeta chains were covered. TCRs were amplified with Phusion for around 18 PCR cycles using a constant-region primer together with the adapter attached to the V primers. Isolated mRNA was amplified with the MessageAmp II aRNA Amplification Kit, using a 16-hour in vitro transcription at 37°C. The Dynabeads mRNA DIRECT Purification Kit was used to isolate mRNA for TCR sequencing. Indexed Illumina adapters were added in a second Phusion PCR of 25 cycles, after which AMPure XP beads were used to purify the products. The authors' analysis ran thus. Using custom Perl scripts, TCR sequences encoding the same protein were pooled, out-of-frame sequences were removed, and the abundance of each clonotype was computed. Any TCR sequence supported by only a single read was excluded from analysis. Among the metrics used to describe the repertoires were Shannon entropy, Gini index, clonality, richness, and the frequency of TCRs shared between repertoires. TCRdb redid the processing of the public reads, applying fastp at Q25 and MiXCR, and retained in-frame beta chains. Records with the same CDR3 protein are collapsed into one entry carrying the most frequent genes and DNA. The V and J calls reflect TCRdb's pipeline rather than the authors' work. A total of roughly 76,000 distinct CDR3 sequences appear in this sample, about 19% of them only once. Jointly, the top ten make up around 6.1% of the sample.

Taken with the paper, the label for time point translates to: before trial treatment. The donors took part in RACIN, a single-arm, phase I, dose-escalation trial that combined nivolumab, ipilimumab, aspirin, low-dose cyclophosphamide and low-dose radiotherapy. To be eligible, a patient needed to have an advanced solid tumor that was TIL-negative. This clonotype was counted ten times or more. The specificity of this receptor is unknown. Per-base qualities were not stored, and no clone one base away is much larger. The sequence joins TRBV30 to TRBJ2-2, with no reliable assignment of the D segment. The source of this sequence is a male donor with prostate cancer. Sample: PBMCs, taken before treatment. The CDR3 reads CAWRHKSTGELFF. The sequenced DNA: TGTGCCTGGAGACATAAGAGCACCGGGGAGCTGTTTTTT. Here the CDR3 is joined to the reference TRBV30 and TRBJ2-2 genes, and the full variable domain is: SQTIHQWPATLVQPVGSPLSLECTVEGTSNPNLYWYRQAAGRGLQLLFYSVGIGQISSEVPQNLSASRPQDRQFILSSKKLLLSDSGFYLCAWRHKSTGELFFGEGSRLTVL.